The source of this T cell receptor beta chain is a study of T cell responses to AZD1222 COVID-19 vaccine. Study results and limitations: White British donors predominated, females outnumbered males, and clonal diversity was possibly underestimated. The breadth and depth of Spike-specific TCRs increased once two AZD1222 doses had been given. Close to half of all spike-specific TCRs reportedly target regions of the variants that are unmutated. Every sample of the repertoires postdated the peak T cell response.

Germline V gives CDR1 MDHEN, CDR2 SYDVKM. With 8 bases clipped from V and 8 bases from J, the junction kept 19 bases outside the gene matches. CDR3 length: 16 amino acids. The protocol was immunoSEQ multiplex PCR, while the TCRdb copy is restricted to in-frame clones and leaves out a portion. The repertoire holds some 150,000 clones, roughly 84% seen once, with about 4.8% in the top ten. As for this clone: Its antigen is undetermined.

The chain recombines TRBV28 with TRBJ1-2, with 8 bases fitting TRBD1. This sample comprised peripheral blood, obtained 28 days after the second AZD1222 dose. This clonotype originated in an adult who received the AZD1222 COVID-19 vaccine. DNA for the CDR3: TGTGCCAGCCTCTCCACGCGACGGACAGGGTCAAAAGGCTACACCTTC. Its protein is CASLSTRRTGSKGYTF.